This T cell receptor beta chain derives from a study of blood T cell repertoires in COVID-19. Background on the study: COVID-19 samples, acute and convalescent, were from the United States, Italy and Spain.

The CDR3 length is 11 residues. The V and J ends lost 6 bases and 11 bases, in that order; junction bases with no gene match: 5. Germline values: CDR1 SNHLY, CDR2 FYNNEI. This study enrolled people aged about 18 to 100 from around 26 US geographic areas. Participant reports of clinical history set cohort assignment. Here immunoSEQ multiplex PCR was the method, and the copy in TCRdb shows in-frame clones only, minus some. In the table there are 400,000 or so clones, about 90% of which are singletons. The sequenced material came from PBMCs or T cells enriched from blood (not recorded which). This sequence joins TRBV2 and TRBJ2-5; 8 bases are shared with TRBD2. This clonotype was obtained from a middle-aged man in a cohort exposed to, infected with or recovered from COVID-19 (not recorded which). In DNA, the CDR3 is TGTGCCAGCAGGGGTAGCGGGACTCAGTACTTC. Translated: CASRGSGTQYF.